Sequencing of this TCR beta chain was carried out in a study of T cell repertoires in cytomegalovirus infection. Study-level background: The authors relied on CMV epitopes, both recently identified HLA-C-restricted and well-studied HLA-B-restricted. In public TCR beta signatures, there were indications of both CMV infection and matching HLA type. Study-level points and caveats: HLA-C-restricted CMV-specific TCR beta clonotypes were dominant in the ex vivo response. Carriage of CMV together with the relevant HLA was identifiable through cumulative public TCR beta family frequency.

The CDR3 covers 15 residues. Losses at the gene ends were 3 bases for V and 0 bases for J; bases not matched to a gene: 1. CDR1 is ENHRY, CDR2 SYGVKD, per germline. This clonotype appeared once. Its target is unknown. TCRdb re-derived calls from the reads in MiXCR, one entry per CDR3 protein. The sample has about 330,000 distinct CDR3 sequences, roughly 34% seen once. The sequence was collected from a human donor in good health (CMV status not recorded). Some clones in this sample may be carry-over from other donors' samples. This specimen was cultured PBMCs, taken from culture after CMV antigen stimulation. The chain links TRBV10-3 to TRBJ2-7; 11 nucleotides line up with TRBD1. The chain's CDR3 is CAISEGTGGSYEQYV. In nucleotides, the CDR3 is TGTGCCATCAGTGAAGGGACAGGGGGCTCCTACGAGCAGTACGTC.